A single sample gave rise to the 30 T cell receptor beta chains below, sequenced in a study of cytomegalovirus exposure and HLA in healthy donors. Libraries were prepared by immunoSEQ multiplex PCR; TCRdb keeps only in-frame clonotypes and omits some of them. The top ten hold 2.6% of the sample, which has roughly 250,000 clones, about 83% seen once. Sequencing used PBMCs. Receptors were obtained from a man younger than 35 in good health and CMV-seronegative.

The gene calls are TRBV9 and TRBJ2-1; TRBD2 agrees at 9 bases. V shed 0 bases, J shed 4 bases, and the junction held 5 bases outside the gene matches. Germline V gives CDR1 SGDLS, CDR2 YYNGEE. The CDR3 spans 16 residues. The CDR3 sequence: CASSVEASGIYNEQFF. The CDR3 nucleotides read TGTGCCAGCAGCGTAGAAGCTAGCGGGATTTACAATGAGCAGTTCTTC.

The V and J genes are TRBV19 and TRBJ2-2; 7 nucleotides line up with TRBD1. Germline assignment: CDR1 LNHDA and CDR2 SQIVND (reference sequence). This CDR3 contains 15 residues. Trimming at V came to 5 bases and at J to 0 bases, leaving 3 bases not matched to a gene. This CDR3 reads CASSPGTANTGELFF. CDR3 bases: TGTGCCAGTAGTCCCGGGACAGCGAACACCGGGGAGCTGTTTTTT.

The chain links TRBV4-3 to TRBJ2-7; TRBD1 agrees at 7 bases. V lost 3 bases and J lost 4; bases outside the gene matches: 6. In germline, CDR1 is LGHNA, CDR2 YSLEER. The CDR3 covers 14 residues. CDR3 DNA: TGCGCCAGCAGCCACGCCTCGACAGGGTACGAGCAGTACTTC. Its protein product is CASSHASTGYEQYF.

The chain recombines TRBV6-5 with TRBJ1-2; TRBD1 agrees at 7 bases. Germline CDR1 MNHEY, CDR2 SVGAGI. The length of the CDR3 is 15 residues. V lost 0 bases and J lost 3; bases outside the gene matches: 4. The CDR3 protein is CASSYSTGIYYGYTF. The CDR3 nucleotides read TGTGCCAGCAGTTACTCGACAGGGATCTACTATGGCTACACCTTC.

This clone has just one count. Other DNA variants within this sample encode the same CDR3. CDR3 sequence (DNA): TGTGCCAGCAGCGTAGGAGGTAATAGCAATCAGCCCCAGCATTTT. It codes for CASSVGGNSNQPQHF. The chain uses TRBV9 and TRBJ1-5, with unresolved D. Between the trimmed V and J ends, which lost 0 bases and 0 bases, there was a span of 7 bases. This CDR3 is built from 15 residues. Germline lookup yields CDR1 SGDLS and CDR2 YYNGEE.

The rearrangement links TRBV5-1 to TRBJ1-5; D perhaps matches TRBD1 (5 bases). Germline CDR1 and CDR2: SGHRS and YFSETQ. V lost 0 bases and J lost 4, with 11 bases in between. The length of the CDR3 is 15 residues. CDR3 loop: CASSLGGRGNQPQHF. CDR3 bases: TGCGCCAGCAGCTTGGGAGGGCGGGGGAATCAGCCCCAGCATTTT.

The chain links TRBV19 to TRBJ1-2, with D maybe TRBD1 (5 bases). Germline V gene data show CDR1 as LNHDA and CDR2 as SQIVND (reference sequence). This CDR3 has 14 amino acids. V lost 10 bases and J 4 bases, leaving 19 bases between the germline ends. For the CDR3, the DNA is TGTGCCACCGTTCCCGGGGGTGGGCCCTATGGCTACACCTTC. Its protein product is CATVPGGGPYGYTF.

This clone was picked up one time. The chain links TRBV18 to TRBJ1-1; a possible D gene is TRBD1 (6 bases). The germline V gene has CDR1 KGHSH and CDR2 LQKENI. Between the trimmed V and J ends, which lost 0 bases and 0 bases, there was a span of 8 bases. CDR3 length: 15 residues. CDR3: CASSPPGTLNTEAFF. The CDR3 DNA is TGTGCCAGCTCACCACCGGGGACACTGAACACTGAAGCTTTCTTT.

The chain uses TRBV19 and TRBJ2-7; 11 bases agree with TRBD2. The CDR3 covers 15 residues. CDR1 LNHDA and CDR2 SQIVND come from the germline V gene (reference sequence). Trimming at V came to 6 bases and at J to 2 bases, leaving 6 bases not matched to a gene. CDR3 nucleotide sequence: TGTGCCAGTAGCCCCGGGACTAGCGGTACCTACGAGCAGTACTTC. Amino acid sequence: CASSPGTSGTYEQYF.

V is TRBV9 and J is TRBJ1-3; TRBD1 matches at 7 bases. CDR3 length: 15 amino acids. V dropped 4 bases and J dropped 2; count of bases not matched to a gene: 6. The germline V gene has CDR1 SGDLS and CDR2 YYNGEE. CDR3 coding DNA: TGTGCCAGCAGCCCCTCGACAGGGACTGGAAACACCATATATTTT. Encoded protein: CASSPSTGTGNTIYF.

V and J are TRBV29-1 and TRBJ1-1, with 8 bases identical to TRBD1. The CDR3 consists of 12 residues. Germline loops: CDR1 SQVTM, CDR2 ANQGSEA. The ends lost 5 bases at V and 4 bases at J; junction bases unmatched: 3. The CDR3 here is CSVLQGGTEAFF. CDR3 sequence (DNA): TGCAGCGTTCTACAGGGGGGCACTGAAGCTTTCTTT.

The chain recombines TRBV27 with TRBJ2-5; TRBD1 matches at 9 bases. This CDR3 comprises 18 residues. After removal of 2 bases from V and 3 bases from J, the junction contained 13 bases not matched to a gene. Per germline, CDR1 MNHEY and CDR2 SMNVEV (reference sequence). The CDR3 DNA sequence: TGTGCCAGCAGTTTACGGGGGCCGGGACAGGGCGGAGAAGAGACCCAGTACTTC. It translates to CASSLRGPGQGGEETQYF.

This chain joins TRBV15 and TRBJ1-6; D not resolved. Germline V gene lookup returns CDR1 LNHNV and CDR2 YYDKDF (reference sequence). The CDR3 extends over 18 amino acids. The germline V and J ends were trimmed by 0 bases and 6 bases, with 18 bases remaining between them. The CDR3 sequence: CATSRDSFNRETNSPLHF. The CDR3, as DNA: TGTGCCACCAGCAGAGATTCGTTCAACCGGGAGACTAATTCACCCCTCCACTTT. Full variable domain (outside the CDR3, taken from reference TRBV15 and TRBJ1-6): DAMVIQNPRYQVTQFGKPVTLSCSQTLNHNVMYWYQQKSSQAPKLLFHYYDKDFNNEADTPDNFQSRRPNTSFCFLDIRSPGLGDTAMYLCATSRDSFNRETNSPLHFGNGTRLTVT.

The chain employs TRBV28 and TRBJ1-6; the D gene is possibly TRBD1 (6 bases). This CDR3 spans 15 amino acids. In germline, CDR1 is MDHEN, CDR2 SYDVKM. Trimming took 5 bases from V and 9 from J, leaving 17 bases between them. The CDR3 sequence: CASSPGWTDSSPLHF. CDR3 sequence (DNA): TGTGCCAGCAGTCCTGGTTGGACAGATAGTTCACCCCTCCACTTT.

The CDR3 DNA reads TGCGCCAGCAGCACAACCGGGACTGCATTCACAGATACGCAGTATTTT. Residues: CASSTTGTAFTDTQYF. The chain couples TRBV5-1 to TRBJ2-3; D is possibly TRBD2 (6 bases). Trimming removed 4 bases at V and 2 bases at J, with 17 bases between. The germline V gene encodes CDR1 SGHRS and CDR2 YFSETQ. This CDR3 has 16 residues.

The J gene is TRBJ2-1, the V gene TRBV27; D gene ambiguous. In germline, CDR1 is MNHEY, CDR2 SMNVEV (reference sequence). This CDR3 has 14 amino acids. V lost 4 bases, J lost 4 bases, and 11 bases lay in between. The CDR3 DNA reads TGTGCCAGCAGTTACTCAGGCGCTTACAATGAGCAGTTCTTC. Its protein is CASSYSGAYNEQFF.

This chain joins TRBV5-1 and TRBJ1-6; weak D call: TRBD1 (6 bases). The V end was cut by 4 bases, the J end by 7 bases, with 9 bases between. The germline gives CDR1 SGHRS, CDR2 YFSETQ. The CDR3 loop spans 13 amino acids. The CDR3 DNA reads as TGCGCCAGCAGCGCGGACAGAAATTCACCCCTCCACTTT. Its translation: CASSADRNSPLHF.

The CDR3 DNA reads TGTGCCACCAGCAGAAGCGCCCTAAACACCGGGGAGCTGTTTTTT. This encodes CATSRSALNTGELFF. The V and J genes are TRBV15 and TRBJ2-2, with D unresolved. V shed 2 bases and J shed 2 bases, with 9 bases lying between them. From germline, CDR1 is LNHNV and CDR2 YYDKDF (reference sequence). The CDR3 totals 15 residues.

The chain recombines TRBV28 with TRBJ2-5; tentative D call: TRBD2 (6 bases). This CDR3 has 13 residues. CDR1 and CDR2 from the germline V gene are MDHEN and SYDVKM. With 5 bases removed from V and 4 bases from J, the gap between germline ends came to 11 bases. The CDR3 DNA is TGTGCCAGCAGTGTCCAGGGAGGAGAGACCCAGTACTTC. It translates to CASSVQGGETQYF.

The rearrangement links TRBV27 to TRBJ2-7, with D perhaps TRBD2 (6 bases). This CDR3 is built from 14 residues. Germline CDR1 reads MNHEY; CDR2 reads SMNVEV (reference sequence). V dropped 4 bases and J dropped 2 bases, with 12 bases sitting between them. CDR3 amino acids: CASSYGTATYEQYF. CDR3 bases: TGTGCCAGCAGTTACGGGACTGCGACCTACGAGCAGTACTTC.

The chain links TRBV30 to TRBJ1-4, with TRBD1 identical over 10 bases. The CDR3 is made up of 13 amino acids. V gave up 2 bases and J gave up 7 bases; unmatched junction bases: 1. The germline gives CDR1 GTSNPN, CDR2 SVGIG (reference sequence). The chain's CDR3 is CAWSWTGGEKLFF. The CDR3 DNA reads TGTGCCTGGAGTTGGACAGGGGGTGAAAAACTGTTTTTT.

J is TRBJ1-6 and V is TRBV6-6, with D possibly TRBD1 on 5 matching bases. V was clipped by 7 bases and J by 10 bases, with 17 bases between them. There are 14 residues in the CDR3. CDR1 and CDR2 from the germline V gene are MNHNY and SVGAGI (reference sequence). The chain's CDR3 is CASTAGQTASPLHF. In nucleotides, the CDR3 is TGTGCCAGCACCGCCGGACAAACGGCCTCACCCCTCCACTTT.

The chain carries TRBV7-2 and TRBJ2-5; D call uncertain. Germline V gene sequence: CDR1 SGHTA, CDR2 FQGNSA. V was trimmed by 3 bases and J by 2 bases, leaving 13 bases between them. The CDR3 runs 15 residues. The CDR3 DNA reads as TGTGCCAGCAGCTTGGGCCTGGTGGCGCAAGAGACCCAGTACTTC. Translated, it gives CASSLGLVAQETQYF.

CDR3 coding DNA: TGCGCCAGTCAGGAAACCTCTGGAAACACCATATATTTT. Translating gives CASQETSGNTIYF. The chain employs TRBV5-1 and TRBJ1-3; D gene uncertain. The V end lost 8 bases, the J end lost 0 bases, and 9 bases lay between the germline ends. The CDR3 is made up of 13 amino acids. Germline CDR1 and CDR2: SGHRS and YFSETQ.

In its sample, this clone was seen once. This sequence joins TRBV28 and TRBJ1-3; no clear D. V dropped 2 bases and J dropped 0 bases, with 17 bases sitting between them. Germline V lookup: CDR1 MDHEN, CDR2 SYDVKM. The CDR3 length is 18 residues. The CDR3: CASSLTRERKSSGNTIYF. The DNA of the CDR3 is TGTGCCAGCAGTTTAACTAGGGAGAGGAAAAGCTCTGGAAACACCATATATTTT.

J is TRBJ1-2 and V is TRBV29-1, with 7 bases identical to TRBD1. CDR3 length equals 13 residues. With 7 bases clipped from V and 0 bases from J, the junction kept 5 bases outside the gene matches. The germline CDR1 and CDR2 sequences are SQVTM and ANQGSEA. CDR3 region: CSAGQRANYGYTF. The CDR3, as DNA: TGCAGCGCGGGACAGAGAGCTAACTATGGCTACACCTTC.

The chain joins TRBV7-6 to TRBJ1-1; the D is unclear. Germline V CDR1 and CDR2: SGHVS, FNYEAQ. CDR3 size: 14 residues. Trimming cost V 0 bases and J 1 base, with 6 bases left between them. The CDR3 nucleotides are TGTGCCAGCAGCTTAGCTAGACAGAACACTGAAGCTTTCTTT. Its translation: CASSLARQNTEAFF.

The V and J genes are TRBV12-5 and TRBJ2-3; D call uncertain. Germline CDR1 and CDR2: LGHNT and FRNRAP. The CDR3 sequence is 12 residues long. V lost 6 bases, J lost 6 bases, and 10 bases lay in between. DNA of the CDR3: TGTGCTAGTGGCCCAAAGAGGGATACGCAGTATTTT. Protein: CASGPKRDTQYF.

This clone showed up just a few times. The rearrangement links TRBV5-6 to TRBJ2-7, with 9 bases identical to TRBD1. This CDR3 comprises 14 residues. J lost 3 bases, V lost 0 bases, and 1 base had no gene match. Germline CDR1 and CDR2: SGHDT and YYEEEE. The CDR3 DNA is TGTGCCAGCAGCTTGGGGACAGGGGTCTACGAGCAGTACTTC. It is translated as CASSLGTGVYEQYF.

V usage is TRBV5-1 and J usage is TRBJ2-7; D perhaps matches TRBD2 (5 bases). This CDR3 comprises 14 residues. V lost 4 bases and J 3 bases, leaving 14 bases between the germline ends. Germline V gene sequence: CDR1 SGHRS, CDR2 YFSETQ. The DNA for the CDR3 is TGCGCCAGCAGCCCGGAGTTGGACTTCTACGAGCAGTACTTC. Amino acid sequence: CASSPELDFYEQYF.